Listed below are T cell receptor beta chains from one sample, sequenced in a study of CD8 T cells in Susac syndrome. Each CDR3 protein is one row after TCRdb ran MiXCR on the immunoSEQ multiplex PCR reads. Here the sample spans around 99,000 distinct CDR3 sequences, about 96% being singletons. The source material was CD4+ T cells from PBMCs. The receptor source for this set is a human donor in good health. CDR3s include the opening cysteine and the closing phenylalanine or tryptophan. The order of the fields is CDR3 protein, CDR3 DNA, D gene, J gene, clone size, V gene. The D gene is left open where the match is weak. Expanded clones get a size class; other rows say once, few or many, or leave the size out.

CDR3 protein: CASSYSRTTEKLFF
CDR3 DNA: TGTGCCAGCAGTTACTCGAGGACAACAGAAAAACTGTTTTTT
D gene: .
J gene: TRBJ1-4
clone size: .
V gene: TRBV6-5

CDR3 protein: CSGGVGSADTQYF
CDR3 DNA: TGCAGCGGAGGTGTCGGGAGTGCAGATACGCAGTATTTT
D gene: .
J gene: TRBJ2-3
clone size: .
V gene: TRBV29-1

CDR3 protein: CASSSKPPTSGGYEQYF
CDR3 DNA: TGTGCCAGCAGCTCAAAACCACCGACTAGCGGGGGCTACGAGCAGTACTTC
D gene: TRBD2
J gene: TRBJ2-7
clone size: .
V gene: TRBV7-6

CDR3 protein: CASSARAGGANWETQYF
CDR3 DNA: TGTGCCAGCAGCGCCCGCGCAGGGGGCGCGAATTGGGAGACCCAGTACTTC
D gene: TRBD1
J gene: TRBJ2-5
clone size: .
V gene: TRBV11-2

CDR3 protein: CAISNEQETQYF
CDR3 DNA: TGTGCCATCAGTAACGAACAAGAGACCCAGTACTTC
D gene: .
J gene: TRBJ2-5
clone size: .
V gene: TRBV10-3

CDR3 protein: CASKSGNTEAFF
CDR3 DNA: TGTGCCAGCAAGTCTGGGAACACTGAAGCTTTCTTT
D gene: .
J gene: TRBJ1-1
clone size: .
V gene: TRBV2

CDR3 protein: CASSWTGDTEAFF
CDR3 DNA: TGTGCCAGCAGTTGGACGGGTGACACTGAAGCTTTCTTT
D gene: .
J gene: TRBJ1-1
clone size: few
V gene: TRBV27

CDR3 protein: CASRDPQGFYTGELFF
CDR3 DNA: TGTGCCAGCAGAGATCCTCAGGGTTTTTACACCGGGGAGCTGTTTTTT
D gene: .
J gene: TRBJ2-2
clone size: .
V gene: TRBV6-1

CDR3 protein: CSVSRDTAREQYF
CDR3 DNA: TGCAGCGTTTCACGGGACACGGCTAGAGAGCAGTACTTC
D gene: .
J gene: TRBJ2-7
clone size: .
V gene: TRBV29-1

CDR3 protein: CASSPSIMGEKLFF
CDR3 DNA: TGTGCCAGCAGTCCTTCAATCATGGGCGAAAAACTGTTTTTT
D gene: .
J gene: TRBJ1-4
clone size: .
V gene: TRBV28

CDR3 protein: CASSLALDARYGYTF
CDR3 DNA: TGTGCCAGCAGCTTAGCGCTAGACGCTCGCTATGGCTACACCTTC
D gene: .
J gene: TRBJ1-2
clone size: .
V gene: TRBV7-9

CDR3 protein: CASSPHGTDTQYF
CDR3 DNA: TGTGCCAGCAGTCCACACGGTACAGATACGCAGTATTTT
D gene: .
J gene: TRBJ2-3
clone size: .
V gene: TRBV4-2

CDR3 protein: CASSLGGTGAYEQYF
CDR3 DNA: TGTGCCAGCAGCTTAGGTGGGACAGGGGCTTACGAGCAGTACTTC
D gene: TRBD1
J gene: TRBJ2-7
clone size: .
V gene: TRBV7-2

CDR3 protein: CASSFDGGPYNEQFF
CDR3 DNA: TGCGCCAGCAGCTTCGACGGGGGCCCCTACAATGAGCAGTTCTTC
D gene: .
J gene: TRBJ2-1
clone size: .
V gene: TRBV5-1

CDR3 protein: CASSYEGGPYEQYF
CDR3 DNA: TGTGCCAGCAGTTACGAGGGGGGGCCCTACGAGCAGTACTTC
D gene: .
J gene: TRBJ2-7
clone size: .
V gene: TRBV6-5

CDR3 protein: CASSSTGQFPNEKLFF
CDR3 DNA: TGTGCCAGCAGTTCCACCGGACAGTTCCCCAATGAAAAACTGTTTTTT
D gene: .
J gene: TRBJ1-4
clone size: .
V gene: TRBV28

CDR3 protein: CSVGQGYTDTQYF
CDR3 DNA: TGCAGCGTTGGGCAGGGGTACACAGATACGCAGTATTTT
D gene: .
J gene: TRBJ2-3
clone size: .
V gene: TRBV29-1

CDR3 protein: CASSPGQGREKLFF
CDR3 DNA: TGCGCCAGCAGCCCTGGACAGGGGAGGGAAAAACTGTTTTTT
D gene: TRBD1
J gene: TRBJ1-4
clone size: .
V gene: TRBV5-1

CDR3 protein: CASTTLTGADTQYF
CDR3 DNA: TGCGCCAGCACCACACTGACCGGAGCAGATACGCAGTATTTT
D gene: .
J gene: TRBJ2-3
clone size: .
V gene: TRBV5-1

CDR3 protein: CASSRGMNTEAFF
CDR3 DNA: TGTGCCAGCAGCCGGGGGATGAACACTGAAGCTTTCTTT
D gene: .
J gene: TRBJ1-1
clone size: .
V gene: TRBV14

CDR3 protein: CASRSLPRDEQYF
CDR3 DNA: TGTGCCAGCAGGTCCCTTCCTCGGGACGAGCAGTACTTC
D gene: .
J gene: TRBJ2-7
clone size: .
V gene: TRBV6-5

CDR3 protein: CSVEPHARETQYF
CDR3 DNA: TGCAGCGTTGAGCCCCACGCGAGGGAGACCCAGTACTTC
D gene: .
J gene: TRBJ2-5
clone size: .
V gene: TRBV29-1